This TCR beta chain emerged from a study of vaccination effects on CD4 cells after COVID-19. Study summary: Participants each got two BNT162b2 or mRNA-1273 vaccine doses. Study-wide results and limits: Pronounced clonal contraction occurred in clones induced by infection and by vaccine late after vaccination. Limitations: small convalescent group and missing early post-infection timepoints.

The table came from immunoSEQ multiplex PCR; TCRdb's copy has only in-frame clones and leaves some out. Among some 65,000 clones listed, about 72% were seen once. Looked up from germline, CDR1 is KGHDR and CDR2 is SFDVKD. V lost 3 bases, J lost 6 bases, and 2 bases stayed unmatched. CDR3 length: 14 amino acids. Turning to this clone: Its antigen remains unidentified.

Viral peptide pools were used in the ViraFEST assay to expand antigen-specific CD4+ T cells, and sequencing came afterward. Culture proceeded for under twelve days, and CD4+ T cells were then isolated. Nobody among the vaccine recipients had prior SARS-CoV-2 infection (nucleocapsid antibodies were negative). Researchers reported culturing two million PBMC in each well, adding roughly 10 IU/ml IL-2 and roughly 10 ug/ml peptides. Sample: CD4+ T cells from PBMCs cultured with HCoV-NL63 spike peptides, taken before COVID-19 vaccination. The chain recombines TRBV24-1 with TRBJ2-3; 10 positions match TRBD2. This clonotype was sampled from a human donor who received a COVID-19 vaccine. The CDR3 nucleotides read TGTGCCACCAGTGATGCACTAGCGGGGGATACGCAGTATTTT. Residues: CATSDALAGDTQYF.